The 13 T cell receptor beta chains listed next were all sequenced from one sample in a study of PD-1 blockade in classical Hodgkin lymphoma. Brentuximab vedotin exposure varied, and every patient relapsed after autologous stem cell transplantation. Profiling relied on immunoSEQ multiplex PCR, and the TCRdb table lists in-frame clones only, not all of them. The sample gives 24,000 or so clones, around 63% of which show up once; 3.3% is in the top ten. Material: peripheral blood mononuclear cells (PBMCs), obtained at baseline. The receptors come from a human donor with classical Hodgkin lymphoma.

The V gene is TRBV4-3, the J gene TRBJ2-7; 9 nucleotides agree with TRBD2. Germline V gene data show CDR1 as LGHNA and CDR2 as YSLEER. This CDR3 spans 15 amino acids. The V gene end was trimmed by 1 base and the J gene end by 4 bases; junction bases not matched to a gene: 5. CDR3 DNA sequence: TGCGCCAGCAGCCAAGGTAGCGGGGGTTTATACGAGCAGTACTTC. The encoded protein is CASSQGSGGLYEQYF.

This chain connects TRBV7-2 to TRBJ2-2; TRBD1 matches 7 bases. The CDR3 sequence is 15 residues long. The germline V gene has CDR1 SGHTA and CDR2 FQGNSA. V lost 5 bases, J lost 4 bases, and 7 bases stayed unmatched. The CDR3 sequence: CASSTRQGVTGELFF. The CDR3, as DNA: TGTGCCAGCAGCACCCGACAGGGTGTCACCGGGGAGCTGTTTTTT. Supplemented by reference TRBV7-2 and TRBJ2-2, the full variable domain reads GAGVSQSPSNKVTEKGKDVELRCDPISGHTALYWYRQSLGQGLEFLIYFQGNSAPDKSGLPSDRFSAERTGGSVSTLTIQRTQQEDSAVYLCASSTRQGVTGELFFGEGSRLTVL.

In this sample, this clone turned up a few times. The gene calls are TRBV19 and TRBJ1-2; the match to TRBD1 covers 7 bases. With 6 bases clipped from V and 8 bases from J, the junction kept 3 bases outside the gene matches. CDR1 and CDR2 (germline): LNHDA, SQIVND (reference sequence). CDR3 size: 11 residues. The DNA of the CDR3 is TGTGCCAGTAGGCAGGGGGGCGGCTACACCTTC. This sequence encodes CASRQGGGYTF.

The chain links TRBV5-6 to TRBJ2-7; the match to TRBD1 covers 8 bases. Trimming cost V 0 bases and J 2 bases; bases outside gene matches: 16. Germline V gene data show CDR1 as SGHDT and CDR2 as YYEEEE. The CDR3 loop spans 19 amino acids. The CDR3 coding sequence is TGTGCCAGCAGCTTGGTCGACCCTTTTGGACAGGGAGACACCTACGAGCAGTACTTC. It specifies CASSLVDPFGQGDTYEQYF.

The CDR3 DNA reads TGTGCCAGTAGTATAGGCCCCCGTTGGGCCATGGACTTACAAAATGAGCAGTTCTTC. The encoded protein is CASSIGPRWAMDLQNEQFF. The chain recombines TRBV19 with TRBJ2-1; the D gene is possibly TRBD2 (5 bases). V was trimmed by 1 base and J by 7 bases, leaving 26 bases between them. The CDR3 consists of 19 residues. The germline V gene has CDR1 LNHDA and CDR2 SQIVND (reference sequence).

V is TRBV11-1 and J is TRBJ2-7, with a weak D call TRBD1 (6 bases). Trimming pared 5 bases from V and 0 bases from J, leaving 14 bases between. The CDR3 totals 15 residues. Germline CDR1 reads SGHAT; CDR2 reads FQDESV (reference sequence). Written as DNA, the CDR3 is TGTGCCAGCAGCCACCGGACAGCCGGCTCCTACGAGCAGTACTTC. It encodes CASSHRTAGSYEQYF.

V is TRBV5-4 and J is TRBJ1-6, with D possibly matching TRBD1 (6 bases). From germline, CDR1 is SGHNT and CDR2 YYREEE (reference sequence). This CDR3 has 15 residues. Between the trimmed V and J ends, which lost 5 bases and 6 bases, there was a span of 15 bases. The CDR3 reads CASRSDLQGNSPLHF. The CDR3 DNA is TGTGCCAGCAGGTCTGATCTACAGGGTAATTCACCCCTCCACTTT.

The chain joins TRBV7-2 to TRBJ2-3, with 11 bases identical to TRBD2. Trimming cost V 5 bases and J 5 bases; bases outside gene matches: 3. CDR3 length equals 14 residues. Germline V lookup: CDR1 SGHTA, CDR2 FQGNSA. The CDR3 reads CASSRSGGGDTQYF. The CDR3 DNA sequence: TGTGCCAGCAGCCGTAGCGGGGGGGGAGATACGCAGTATTTT.

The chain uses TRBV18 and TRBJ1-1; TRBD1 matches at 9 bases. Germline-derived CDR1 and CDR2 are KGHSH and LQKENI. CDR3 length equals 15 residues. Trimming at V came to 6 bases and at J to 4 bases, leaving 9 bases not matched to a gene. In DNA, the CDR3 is TGTGCCAGCTCTACACAGGGGGCAGGGGTCACTGAAGCTTTCTTT. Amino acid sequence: CASSTQGAGVTEAFF.

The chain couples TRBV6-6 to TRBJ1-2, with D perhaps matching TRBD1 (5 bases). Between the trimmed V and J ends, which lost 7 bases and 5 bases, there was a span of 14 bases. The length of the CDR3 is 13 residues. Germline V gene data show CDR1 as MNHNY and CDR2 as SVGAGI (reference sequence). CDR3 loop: CASTPGRGYGYTF. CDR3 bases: TGTGCCAGCACCCCAGGGAGAGGGTATGGCTACACCTTC.

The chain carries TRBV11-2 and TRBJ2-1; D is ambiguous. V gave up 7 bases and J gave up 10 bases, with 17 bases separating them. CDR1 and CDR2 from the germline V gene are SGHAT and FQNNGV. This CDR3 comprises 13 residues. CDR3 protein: CASTSGPHLEQFF. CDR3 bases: TGTGCCAGCACCTCCGGACCGCATCTAGAGCAGTTCTTC.

CDR3 DNA: TGTGCCAGCAGCCCATGGGGGGAAACCCCTAACTATGGCTACACCTTC. Protein sequence: CASSPWGETPNYGYTF. The chain joins TRBV7-2 to TRBJ1-2; tentative D call: TRBD1 (5 bases). The germline V gene has CDR1 SGHTA and CDR2 FQGNSA. V was pared by 5 bases and J by 0 bases, with 16 bases between. The CDR3 runs 16 residues.

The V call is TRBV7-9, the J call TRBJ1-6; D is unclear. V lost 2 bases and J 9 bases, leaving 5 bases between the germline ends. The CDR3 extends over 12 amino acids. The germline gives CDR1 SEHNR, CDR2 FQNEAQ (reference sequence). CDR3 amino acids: CASSLMLSPLHF. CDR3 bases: TGTGCCAGCAGCTTAATGCTTTCACCCCTCCACTTT.